The next 21 T cell receptor beta chains were all read from a single sample in a study of blood T cell repertoires in COVID-19. Sequencing was performed with immunoSEQ multiplex PCR; in TCRdb, only in-frame clones are kept and a portion is missing. The table shows 400,000 or so clones, with approximately 91% occurring only once. The sequenced material came from peripheral blood. The receptors derive from a middle-aged woman with COVID-19, enrolled during active disease.

CDR3: CASSLSGGPRAFF. CDR3 bases: TGTGCCAGCAGTTTATCAGGCGGGCCCCGAGCTTTCTTT. V usage is TRBV27 and J usage is TRBJ1-1; D is ambiguous. The CDR3 is made up of 13 amino acids. Germline values: CDR1 MNHEY, CDR2 SMNVEV (reference sequence). The V and J ends lost 0 bases and 10 bases respectively, with 12 bases between them.

The chain carries TRBV7-9 and TRBJ2-7; 11 nucleotides agree with TRBD2. The V segment lost 4 bases and the J segment 7 bases; nucleotides outside the gene matches: 6. The germline CDR1 and CDR2 sequences are SEHNR and FQNEAQ (reference sequence). The CDR3 is made up of 14 amino acids. This chain's CDR3 is CASSSLAGGREQYF. CDR3 coding DNA: TGTGCCAGCAGCTCTCTAGCGGGAGGTCGAGAGCAGTACTTC.

This sequence joins TRBV11-2 and TRBJ1-5, with D possibly matching TRBD1 (6 bases). The CDR3 is made up of 13 amino acids. V was cut by 6 bases and J by 11 bases, with 17 bases left in between. From germline, CDR1 is SGHAT and CDR2 FQNNGV. For the CDR3, the DNA is TGTGCCAGCAGTCTCCTGGCCGAGGGGGCCCAGCATTTT. It is translated as CASSLLAEGAQHF.

This clone was seen a handful of times. This chain links TRBV6-4 with TRBJ2-1; maybe TRBD2 (7 bases). Germline V gene lookup returns CDR1 MRHNA and CDR2 SNTAGT. The V end lost 2 bases, the J end lost 0 bases, and 11 bases lay between the germline ends. CDR3 length: 16 amino acids. The CDR3 DNA is TGTGCCAGCAGTGACGGGGGGGCCAGCTCCTACAATGAGCAGTTCTTC. Amino acids: CASSDGGASSYNEQFF.

The rearrangement links TRBV18 to TRBJ2-7, with 8 bases fitting TRBD2. CDR1 is KGHSH, CDR2 LQKENI, per germline. V dropped 0 bases and J dropped 4; count of bases not matched to a gene: 8. This CDR3 is built from 16 residues. DNA of the CDR3: TGTGCCAGCTCACCACCGTCTCGGCTAGCGGGTTACGAGCAGTACTTC. Translation: CASSPPSRLAGYEQYF.

The chain is built from TRBV28 and TRBJ2-2, with 10 bases fitting TRBD1. Germline loops: CDR1 MDHEN, CDR2 SYDVKM. The CDR3 sequence is 16 residues long. The ends lost 3 bases at V and 5 bases at J; junction bases unmatched: 6. The CDR3 DNA sequence: TGTGCCAGCAGTTTTTTTAAGGACAGGGGGACCGGGGAGCTGTTTTTT. This codes for CASSFFKDRGTGELFF.

This clone is classed as medium-sized. V usage is TRBV27 and J usage is TRBJ1-4; 10 bases align to TRBD1. The germline V gene encodes CDR1 MNHEY and CDR2 SMNVEV (reference sequence). Germline trimming cut 5 bases from V and 7 bases from J; bases unmatched to any gene: 4. The CDR3 sequence is 14 residues long. CDR3 sequence: CASSDRGQSEKLFF. DNA for the CDR3: TGTGCCAGCAGTGACAGGGGGCAAAGTGAAAAACTGTTTTTT.

This clone was recorded only once. The chain employs TRBV6-5 and TRBJ1-2; TRBD1 matches at 7 bases. The CDR3 runs to 13 residues. Looked up from germline, CDR1 is MNHEY and CDR2 is SVGAGI. V lost 6 bases and J lost 3; bases outside the gene matches: 4. The CDR3 region has the DNA TGTGCCAGCAGACCAACAGGGGACTATGGCTACACCTTC. Translation gives CASRPTGDYGYTF.

The sample holds many counts of this clone. This chain connects TRBV6-1 to TRBJ2-7, with 9 positions matching TRBD1. Looked up from germline, CDR1 is MNHNS and CDR2 is SASEGT. J gave up 1 base and V 3 bases, and 7 bases lay outside the gene matches. The CDR3 length is 16 residues. The CDR3 protein is CASSEGDGTGSYEQYF. CDR3 sequence (DNA): TGTGCCAGCAGTGAGGGAGACGGGACAGGGTCCTACGAGCAGTACTTC.

This clone was seen once. The chain links TRBV5-1 to TRBJ1-2; 7 positions agree with TRBD1. The V gene's germline CDR1 is SGHRS and CDR2 YFSETQ. The CDR3 runs 19 residues. V was pared by 3 bases and J by 2 bases, with 19 bases of the junction left unmatched. The CDR3 loop is CASSSSKLIQGPRNYGYTF. The DNA of the CDR3 is TGCGCCAGCAGCTCAAGCAAGCTGATACAGGGGCCCCGAAACTATGGCTACACCTTC.

The genes are TRBV6-5 and TRBJ2-5; 9 bases are a match to TRBD1. The J segment lost 7 bases and the V segment lost 6 bases, leaving 12 bases of the junction unmatched. This CDR3 spans 15 amino acids. Germline V gene lookup returns CDR1 MNHEY and CDR2 SVGAGI. The CDR3 nucleotides read TGTGCCAGCAGATTTGGCCGGGACAGGGAAGGGACCCAGTACTTC. Translated: CASRFGRDREGTQYF.

The chain couples TRBV9 to TRBJ2-7; 8 bases match TRBD2. The CDR3 spans 13 residues. Germline V gene sequence: CDR1 SGDLS, CDR2 YYNGEE. Trimming took 7 bases from V and 3 from J; bases not matched to a gene: 6. The CDR3 is CASPLAADYEQYF. The CDR3 coding sequence is TGTGCCAGCCCACTAGCGGCAGACTACGAGCAGTACTTC.

This chain joins TRBV7-2 and TRBJ2-7; D possibly corresponds to TRBD1 (5 bases). There are 15 residues in the CDR3. Germline CDR1 reads SGHTA; CDR2 reads FQGNSA. Trimming shortened V by 5 bases and J by 0 bases, and 14 bases separated the two germline ends. CDR3 nucleotides: TGTGCCAGCAGCACCCAGACAGCAAGCTCCTACGAGCAGTACTTC. Protein: CASSTQTASSYEQYF.

V gene TRBV5-1 combines with J gene TRBJ1-1; D gene uncertain. The germline CDR1 and CDR2 sequences are SGHRS and YFSETQ. V was trimmed by 3 bases and J by 4 bases, leaving 13 bases between them. The CDR3 sequence is 14 residues long. The chain's CDR3 is CASSSDPAGTEAFF. CDR3 DNA sequence: TGCGCCAGCAGCTCGGACCCGGCGGGCACTGAAGCTTTCTTT.

With respect to this clone: Other DNA sequences in the same sample also yield this CDR3. The V gene is TRBV12-3 or TRBV12-4, the J gene TRBJ1-2; D remains ambiguous. V gave up 7 bases and J gave up 5 bases, with 14 bases separating them. The length of the CDR3 is 13 residues. The CDR3 sequence is CASTPTGLYGYTF. The CDR3 region has the DNA TGTGCCAGCACTCCAACGGGTTTGTATGGCTACACCTTC.

The chain carries TRBV9 and TRBJ2-2; 8 bases align to TRBD1. Germline CDR1 and CDR2: SGDLS and YYNGEE. V trimming: 0 bases; J trimming: 11 bases; junction bases outside the gene matches: 9. The CDR3 spans 15 residues. The CDR3 sequence: CASSVVGQGGGELFF. As DNA, the CDR3 is TGTGCCAGCAGCGTAGTTGGACAGGGCGGCGGAGAGCTGTTTTTT. Full variable domain (rest looked up from reference TRBV9 and TRBJ2-2): DSGVTQTPKHLITATGQRVTLRCSPRSGDLSVYWYQQSLDQGLQFLIQYYNGEERAKGNILERFSAQQFPDLHSELNLSSLELGDSALYFCASSVVGQGGGELFFGEGSRLTVL.

This sequence joins TRBV5-1 and TRBJ1-1; a possible D gene is TRBD1 (6 bases). The V end lost 3 bases, the J end lost 4 bases, and 25 bases lay between the germline ends. The CDR3 totals 18 residues. The germline V gene encodes CDR1 SGHRS and CDR2 YFSETQ. The CDR3 region is CASSSARDTLWAVTEAFF. In nucleotides, the CDR3 is TGCGCCAGCAGCTCTGCAAGGGACACCCTCTGGGCTGTCACTGAAGCTTTCTTT.

The rearrangement links TRBV11-2 to TRBJ2-1; maybe TRBD2 (6 bases). V was shortened by 8 bases and J by 0 bases, with 26 bases between the two germline ends. The germline V gene encodes CDR1 SGHAT and CDR2 FQNNGV. This CDR3 has 19 residues. The CDR3 nucleotides are TGTGCCAGCTTCGGGCGGGGCTCGGGACCGCAAATCTCCTACAATGAGCAGTTCTTC. It codes for CASFGRGSGPQISYNEQFF.

The CDR3 reads CASRTGYSGNTIYF. Here the CDR3 DNA reads TGTGCCAGCAGGACAGGTTACTCTGGAAACACCATATATTTT. The rearrangement uses TRBV28 and TRBJ1-3, with D possibly matching TRBD1 (6 bases). Trimming stripped 6 bases from V and 0 bases from J, with 9 bases between. The CDR3 runs to 14 residues. The germline V gene has CDR1 MDHEN and CDR2 SYDVKM.

The chain is built from TRBV5-1 and TRBJ2-7; 7 bases align to TRBD1. This CDR3 region has 15 residues. The J segment lost 6 bases and the V segment lost 4 bases, leaving 13 bases of the junction unmatched. CDR1 is SGHRS and CDR2 is YFSETQ in the germline V gene. As DNA, the CDR3 is TGCGCCAGCAGCCAAGGGACAGCCCGGGATGTCGAGCAGTACTTC. Translated, it gives CASSQGTARDVEQYF.

The rearrangement links TRBV7-9 to TRBJ1-1; D might be TRBD1 (6 bases). The CDR3 totals 12 residues. Trimming took 0 bases from V and 11 from J, leaving 10 bases between them. Per the germline V gene, CDR1 is SEHNR and CDR2 is FQNEAQ (reference sequence). Written as DNA, the CDR3 is TGTGCCAGCAGCTTAGCGGGGGCTCGGGCTTTCTTT. It encodes CASSLAGARAFF.